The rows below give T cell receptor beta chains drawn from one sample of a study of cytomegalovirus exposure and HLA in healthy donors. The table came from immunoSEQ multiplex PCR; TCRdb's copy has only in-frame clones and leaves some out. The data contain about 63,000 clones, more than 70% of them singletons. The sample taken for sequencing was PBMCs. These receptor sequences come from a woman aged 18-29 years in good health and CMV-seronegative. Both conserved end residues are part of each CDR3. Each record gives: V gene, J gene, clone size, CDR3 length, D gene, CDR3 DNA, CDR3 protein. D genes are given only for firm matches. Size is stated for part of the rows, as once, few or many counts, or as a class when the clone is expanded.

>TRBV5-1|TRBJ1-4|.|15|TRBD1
TGCGCCAGCAGCCCAGGACAGGGATTGCTGGAAAAACTGTTTTTT
CASSPGQGLLEKLFF
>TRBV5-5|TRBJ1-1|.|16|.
TGTGCCAGCAGCTTCCGCCCTGGGGGGATGAACACTGAAGCTTTCTTT
CASSFRPGGMNTEAFF
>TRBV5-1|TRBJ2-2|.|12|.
TGCGCCACTTCAGGGAACACCGGGGAGCTGTTTTTT
CATSGNTGELFF
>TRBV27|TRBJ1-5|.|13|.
TGTGCCAGCAGTACAGGGTTGGGTCAGCCCCAGCATTTT
CASSTGLGQPQHF
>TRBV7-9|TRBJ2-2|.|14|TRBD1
TGTGCCAGCAGCAGGACAGGGAACACCGGGGAGCTGTTTTTT
CASSRTGNTGELFF
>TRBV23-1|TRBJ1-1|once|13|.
TGCGCCAACAACGATGCGGGGGGCGCGGGAGCTTTCTTT
CANNDAGGAGAFF
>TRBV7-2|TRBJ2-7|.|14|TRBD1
TGTGCCAGCAGCCCAGGGACAGGGAGGTACGAGCAGTACTTC
CASSPGTGRYEQYF
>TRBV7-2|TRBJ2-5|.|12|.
TGTGCCAGCAGCACGCCGCGAGAGACCCAGTACTTC
CASSTPRETQYF
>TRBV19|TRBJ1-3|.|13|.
TGTGCCAGTATAGCAGGGGCTGGAAACACCATATATTTT
CASIAGAGNTIYF
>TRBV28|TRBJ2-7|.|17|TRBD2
TGTGCCAGCAGTGAGAGGACTAGCGGGATCACCTCCTACGAGCAGTACTTC
CASSERTSGITSYEQYF
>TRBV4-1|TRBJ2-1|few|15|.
TGCGCCAGCAGCCCAGACACCCGGGAAGGCGATGAGCAGTTCTTC
CASSPDTREGDEQFF
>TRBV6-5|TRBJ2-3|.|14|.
TGTGCCAGCAGTTACGGCGGGGTGGTAGATACGCAGTATTTT
CASSYGGVVDTQYF
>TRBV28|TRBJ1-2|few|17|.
TGTGCCAGCAGCTCCTTTCCGGTTGCAGGGTACGACTATGGCTACACCTTC
CASSSFPVAGYDYGYTF
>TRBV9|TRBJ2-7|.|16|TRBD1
TGTGCCAGCAGCACCGGACAGGGGGCCTTTCTAGACGAGCAGTACTTC
CASSTGQGAFLDEQYF
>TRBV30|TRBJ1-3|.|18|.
TGTGCCTGGGACCTTACCCGACCTGTGGCGGGAAGAGGAAACACCATATATTTT
CAWDLTRPVAGRGNTIYF
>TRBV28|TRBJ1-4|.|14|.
TGTGCCAGCAGTCTGACAGCAACTAATGAAAAACTGTTTTTT
CASSLTATNEKLFF